The 27 T cell receptor beta chains below were found in one sample sequenced in a study of T-cell reconstitution after alpha-beta-depleted transplantation in children. Unique molecular identifiers tagged the TCRbeta library. From the PCR reads, TCRdb called clonotypes with MiXCR, one entry per CDR3 protein. The data contain under 100,000 distinct CDR3 sequences, around 15% of them singletons. Here the sequenced sample was PBMCs, mostly from graft donor cells, taken 180 days after TCRalphabeta/CD19-depleted stem cell transplant. The receptors shown here come from a male patient between 2 and 10 years old who had a stem cell transplant for acute lymphoblastic leukemia, so the T cells may come from the graft donor.

This clonotype was seen a handful of times. The rearrangement links TRBV6-1 to TRBJ2-5; D is perhaps TRBD1 (5 bases). The V end was cut by 1 base, the J end by 5 bases, with 11 bases between. The CDR3 has 14 residues. Germline assignment: CDR1 MNHNS and CDR2 SASEGT. CDR3 loop: CASSEGRGAETQYF. DNA for the CDR3: TGTGCCAGCAGTGAAGGAAGGGGCGCGGAGACCCAGTACTTC.

The chain is built from TRBV15 and TRBJ1-2; no clear D gene. V gave up 0 bases and J gave up 4 bases, with 3 bases separating them. The CDR3 is made up of 12 amino acids. Germline lookup yields CDR1 LNHNV and CDR2 YYDKDF (reference sequence). The CDR3 loop is CATSRDLYGYTF. Written as DNA, the CDR3 is TGTGCCACCAGCAGAGATCTCTATGGCTACACCTTC.

The gene calls are TRBV7-2 and TRBJ1-2, with TRBD1 matching over 9 bases. V lost 5 bases, J lost 6 bases, and 4 bases stayed unmatched. There are 13 residues in the CDR3. Germline CDR1 and CDR2: SGHTA and FQGNSA. CDR3 bases: TGTGCCAGCAGCCCAGGGACAGGGAATGGCTACACCTTC. It specifies CASSPGTGNGYTF.

This clonotype was seen ten or more times. The chain links TRBV7-6 to TRBJ2-1; 8 bases fit TRBD2. This CDR3 contains 15 residues. Germline lookup yields CDR1 SGHVS and CDR2 FNYEAQ. Trimming took 3 bases from V and 6 from J; bases not matched to a gene: 7. The CDR3 spells CASSFSGGESNEQFF. CDR3 sequence (DNA): TGTGCCAGCAGCTTCTCCGGGGGGGAGTCCAATGAGCAGTTCTTC. Full variable domain (outside the CDR3, taken from reference TRBV7-6 and TRBJ2-1): GAGVSQSPRYKVTKRGQDVALRCDPISGHVSLYWYRQALGQGPEFLTYFNYEAQQDKSGLPNDRFSAERPEGSISTLTIQRTEQRDSAMYRCASSFSGGESNEQFFGPGTRLTVL.

This sequence joins TRBV10-3 and TRBJ2-3; 12 bases are shared with TRBD2. J lost 0 bases, V lost 7 bases, and 5 bases had no gene match. CDR3 length: 16 amino acids. Germline V gene lookup returns CDR1 ENHRY and CDR2 SYGVKD. The CDR3 reads CAINRLAGESTDTQYF. CDR3 coding DNA: TGTGCCATCAATAGACTAGCGGGGGAGAGCACAGATACGCAGTATTTT.

The chain uses TRBV7-2 and TRBJ2-1; 8 bases fit TRBD2. Trimming removed 6 bases from V and 0 bases from J; junction bases left unmatched: 7. The CDR3 sequence is 16 residues long. The germline V gene encodes CDR1 SGHTA and CDR2 FQGNSA. In DNA form, the CDR3 reads TGTGCCAGCAGTTCTGTTAGCGGGGCCTCCTACAATGAGCAGTTCTTC. It codes for CASSSVSGASYNEQFF. The full variable domain, its missing parts supplied by reference TRBV7-2 and TRBJ2-1, is GAGVSQSPSNKVTEKGKDVELRCDPISGHTALYWYRQSLGQGLEFLIYFQGNSAPDKSGLPSDRFSAERTGGSVSTLTIQRTQQEDSAVYLCASSSVSGASYNEQFFGPGTRLTVL.

This clonotype was seen only a few times. This chain uses TRBV15 with TRBJ1-5, with D perhaps TRBD1 (6 bases). V lost 1 base and J 0 bases, leaving 10 bases between the germline ends. The CDR3 is made up of 16 amino acids. Germline V CDR1 and CDR2: LNHNV, YYDKDF (reference sequence). The CDR3 bases are TGTGCCACCAGCAGAGCTGGACAGCTTAGCAATCAGCCCCAGCATTTT. Protein: CATSRAGQLSNQPQHF.

This clonotype came up a few times. The chain has TRBV10-2 and TRBJ2-1, with TRBD2 identical over 12 bases. Germline V gene data show CDR1 as WSHSY and CDR2 as SAAADI. The CDR3 is made up of 13 amino acids. The ends lost 7 bases at V and 6 bases at J; junction bases unmatched: 1. CDR3 in amino acids: CASKLAGGNEQFF. The DNA of the CDR3 is TGCGCCAGCAAACTAGCGGGGGGCAATGAGCAGTTCTTC.

The gene calls are TRBV20-1 and TRBJ2-1, with D possibly being TRBD2 (5 bases). The CDR3 has 16 amino acids. Germline V gene data show CDR1 as DFQATT and CDR2 as SNEGSKA (reference sequence). Trimming shortened V by 1 base and J by 0 bases, and 13 bases separated the two germline ends. The CDR3 DNA sequence: TGCAGTGCTAGAGGCCTAGCTGCGGGCTCCTACAATGAGCAGTTCTTC. As protein: CSARGLAAGSYNEQFF.

This clonotype was counted a few times. This rearrangement joins TRBV6-5 to TRBJ2-7; no definite D call. V was pared by 2 bases and J by 2 bases, with 10 bases between. Germline-derived CDR1 and CDR2 are MNHEY and SVGAGI. This CDR3 is 14 amino acids long. The CDR3 loop is CASSYRTEAYEQYF. The CDR3 coding sequence is TGTGCCAGCAGTTACAGGACGGAAGCCTACGAGCAGTACTTC.

The rearrangement joins TRBV12-3 or TRBV12-4 to TRBJ2-7; D is perhaps TRBD1 (5 bases). The CDR3 is made up of 14 amino acids. Deletions cut 7 bases from V and 6 bases from J, with 19 bases between. CDR3 loop: CASTPYRQRSEQYF. In nucleotides, the CDR3 is TGTGCCAGCACCCCTTACCGACAGCGCTCCGAGCAGTACTTC.

This clonotype was detected only a few times. The CDR3 bases are TGTGCCAGCTCACCACCGTCCAGGGGTGGGGAGACCCAGTACTTC. Encoded protein: CASSPPSRGGETQYF. The chain uses TRBV18 and TRBJ2-5, with D possibly matching TRBD1 (6 bases). V lost 0 bases, J lost 5 bases, and 13 bases lay in between. CDR3 length: 15 amino acids. The germline V gene encodes CDR1 KGHSH and CDR2 LQKENI.

The chain is built from TRBV6-1 and TRBJ2-3; D remains ambiguous. The V and J ends lost 4 bases and 3 bases respectively, with 17 bases between them. This CDR3 is built from 16 residues. From germline, CDR1 is MNHNS and CDR2 SASEGT. In DNA, the CDR3 is TGTGCCAGCAGTGTATTAGTCCCCTTAGGGACAGATACGCAGTATTTT. It codes for CASSVLVPLGTDTQYF.

This clonotype was detected a few times. The chain links TRBV20-1 to TRBJ1-2, with D tentatively TRBD1 (6 bases). The V and J ends lost 6 bases and 3 bases respectively, with 17 bases between them. This CDR3 has 14 amino acids. CDR1 and CDR2 (germline): DFQATT, SNEGSKA (reference sequence). The chain's CDR3 is CSAQKDSNDYGYTF. The CDR3 region has the DNA TGCAGTGCCCAAAAGGACAGTAATGACTATGGCTACACCTTC.

The chain links TRBV3-1 to TRBJ2-3; TRBD1 is a possible D gene (5 bases). CDR1 and CDR2 (germline): LGHDT, YNNKEL (reference sequence). The CDR3 runs to 14 residues. V lost 4 bases to trimming and J lost 6 bases, with 14 bases between them. CDR3 sequence: CASSLYLGADTQYF. The DNA for the CDR3 is TGTGCCAGCAGCCTTTATCTAGGGGCTGATACGCAGTATTTT.

This chain joins TRBV20-1 and TRBJ1-2; perhaps TRBD1 as D (5 bases). The CDR3 has 15 amino acids. Per the germline V gene, CDR1 is DFQATT and CDR2 is SNEGSKA (reference sequence). V lost 6 bases to trimming and J lost 3 bases, with 20 bases between them. The CDR3 reads CSAHNLLTGDYGYTF. CDR3 DNA: TGCAGTGCCCACAACCTACTCACGGGGGACTATGGCTACACCTTC.

This clonotype appeared a few times. The rearrangement links TRBV4-2 to TRBJ2-1, with TRBD2 matching 7 bases. CDR1 is LGHNA, CDR2 YNFKEQ, per germline. The trim removed 3 bases at V and 0 bases at J, leaving 8 bases unmatched. The CDR3 loop spans 17 amino acids. CDR3 sequence reads: CASSHEGRGSSYNEQFF. DNA of the CDR3: TGTGCCAGCAGCCACGAGGGGCGGGGGAGCTCCTACAATGAGCAGTTCTTC.

The chain links TRBV4-3 to TRBJ1-2, with 9 bases that match TRBD1. The CDR3 has 15 amino acids. J was trimmed by 8 bases and V by 1 base; bases with no gene match: 8. Per the germline V gene, CDR1 is LGHNA and CDR2 is YSLEER. As DNA, the CDR3 is TGCGCCAGCAGCCAAGGCCTCGGGACAGGGTACGGCTACACCTTC. Translation: CASSQGLGTGYGYTF.

This clonotype showed up just a few times. The chain recombines TRBV18 with TRBJ2-7; 8 bases match TRBD1. V dropped 4 bases and J dropped 2; count of bases not matched to a gene: 4. The CDR3 covers 14 residues. The V gene's germline CDR1 is KGHSH and CDR2 LQKENI. The CDR3 sequence is CASSHRGDTYEQYF. CDR3 DNA sequence: TGTGCCAGCTCACACAGGGGGGACACCTACGAGCAGTACTTC.

This clonotype turned up a few times. V gene TRBV5-1 combines with J gene TRBJ1-1; weak D call: TRBD1 (6 bases). Trimming pared 7 bases from V and 1 base from J, leaving 11 bases between. The CDR3 is 13 residues long. CDR1 is SGHRS, CDR2 YFSETQ, per germline. The CDR3: CASSWGANTEAFF. The CDR3 nucleotides are TGCGCCAGCTCATGGGGGGCGAACACTGAAGCTTTCTTT.

This clonotype showed up just a few times. This chain joins TRBV12-3 or TRBV12-4 and TRBJ2-3, with 8 bases fitting TRBD1. The ends lost 5 bases at V and 10 bases at J; junction bases unmatched: 5. This CDR3 is built from 12 residues. CDR3 nucleotides: TGTGCCAGCAGTCACGGACAGGGCTCGCAGTATTTT. As protein: CASSHGQGSQYF.

This clonotype occurred a few times. The chain recombines TRBV2 with TRBJ2-2, with D hard to call. Deletions cut 1 base from V and 0 bases from J, with 9 bases between. CDR1 and CDR2 from the germline V gene are SNHLY and FYNNEI. The CDR3 is 16 residues long. The CDR3 sequence is CASSEVGPSNTGELFF. The CDR3 DNA reads as TGTGCCAGCAGTGAAGTTGGGCCCTCGAACACCGGGGAGCTGTTTTTT. Supplemented by reference TRBV2 and TRBJ2-2, the full variable domain reads EPEVTQTPSHQVTQMGQEVILRCVPISNHLYFYWYRQILGQKVEFLVSFYNNEISEKSEIFDDQFSVERPDGSNFTLKIRSTKLEDSAMYFCASSEVGPSNTGELFFGEGSRLTVL.

The V and J genes are TRBV27 and TRBJ1-2; 9 positions agree with TRBD1. The trim removed 3 bases at V and 7 bases at J, leaving 24 bases unmatched. CDR3 length: 20 amino acids. CDR1 is MNHEY, CDR2 SMNVEV, per germline (reference sequence). The CDR3 DNA follows: TGTGCCAGCAGTTTCCTAGGGTACGGATTACCGGGACAGGGCCGCAGTGGCTACACCTTC. Translated, it gives CASSFLGYGLPGQGRSGYTF.

This clonotype turned up a few times. This chain links TRBV20-1 with TRBJ2-5, with 8 bases fitting TRBD2. Unmatched junction bases numbered 8, after V lost 0 bases and J lost 2 bases. The CDR3 consists of 16 residues. Germline lookup yields CDR1 DFQATT and CDR2 SNEGSKA (reference sequence). The CDR3 region is CSARDLSSGYQETQYF. DNA of the CDR3: TGCAGTGCTAGAGATCTGTCTAGCGGGTATCAAGAGACCCAGTACTTC.

This clonotype was detected only a few times. The J gene is TRBJ2-2, the V gene TRBV3-1; the D gene is possibly TRBD1 (6 bases). Germline V gene sequence: CDR1 LGHDT, CDR2 YNNKEL (reference sequence). This CDR3 region has 15 residues. Between the trimmed V and J ends, which lost 3 bases and 5 bases, there was a span of 13 bases. The CDR3 here is CASSQGAWGTGELFF. CDR3 nucleotides: TGTGCCAGCAGCCAGGGGGCCTGGGGAACCGGGGAGCTGTTTTTT.

The gene calls are TRBV20-1 and TRBJ1-1; D is unclear. V lost 3 bases to trimming and J lost 2 bases, with 7 bases between them. The CDR3 is 12 amino acids. Germline CDR1 and CDR2: DFQATT and SNEGSKA (reference sequence). The CDR3 DNA reads TGCAGTGCTAGGGACGTAAACACTGAAGCTTTCTTT. Translated, it gives CSARDVNTEAFF.

This clonotype was observed at least ten times. The DNA for the CDR3 is TGTGCCAGCAGCCAAGTCCTGGTGAACACCGGGGAGCTGTTTTTT. Translation: CASSQVLVNTGELFF. This chain joins TRBV3-1 and TRBJ2-2; D remains ambiguous. This CDR3 has 15 residues. With 1 base removed from V and 1 base from J, the gap between germline ends came to 7 bases. CDR1 and CDR2 (germline): LGHDT, YNNKEL (reference sequence).